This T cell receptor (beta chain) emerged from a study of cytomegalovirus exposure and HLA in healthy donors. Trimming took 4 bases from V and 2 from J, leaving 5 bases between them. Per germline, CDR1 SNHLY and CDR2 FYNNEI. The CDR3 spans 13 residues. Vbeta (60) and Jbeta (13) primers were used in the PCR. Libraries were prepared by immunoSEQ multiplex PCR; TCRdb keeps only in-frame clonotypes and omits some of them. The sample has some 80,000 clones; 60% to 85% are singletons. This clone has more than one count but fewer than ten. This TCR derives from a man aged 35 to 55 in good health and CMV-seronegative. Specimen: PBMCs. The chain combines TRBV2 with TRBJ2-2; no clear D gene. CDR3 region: CASSALNTGELFF. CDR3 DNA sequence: TGTGCCAGCAGTGCACTAAACACCGGGGAGCTGTTTTTT.